The clone carrying this T cell receptor (beta chain) was recorded a few times. The antigen remains unidentified. The PCR made use of 60 Vbeta and 13 Jbeta primers. Some clones are missing from TCRdb's copy, which holds only in-frame ones; the method was immunoSEQ multiplex PCR. The data contain tens of thousands of clones, under 80% of them seen just once; the ten biggest clones take up just under 5%. This sample is part of a study of cytomegalovirus exposure and HLA in healthy donors. Study in general: There were just under 400 genotyped donors. Of these, about 81% fell in the genetic ancestry cluster associated with self-reported Caucasian donors.

Germline V gene data show CDR1 as GTSNPN and CDR2 as SVGIG (reference sequence). The CDR3 runs to 14 residues. J lost 6 bases, V lost 5 bases, and 8 bases had no gene match. Study findings and constraints: It was around 160 TCR beta chains that were listed as cytomegalovirus-associated.

Material: PBMCs. This TCR came from a man aged 55 to 70 in good health and CMV-seropositive. This chain uses TRBV30 with TRBJ2-2; 8 bases agree with TRBD2. CDR3 sequence (DNA): TGTGCCTGGGCCCGGACTAGCAGGGCCGGGGAGCTGTTTTTT. Residues: CAWARTSRAGELFF.